This T cell receptor (beta chain) originates from a study of CD8 T cells in ankylosing spondylitis. Findings of the study overall: Fewer than 10 highly homologous variants made up a TCR beta motif that seemed to typify ankylosing spondylitis blood.

One entry per CDR3 protein, called by TCRdb with MiXCR from the 5' RACE reads. Of approximately 250,000 distinct CDR3 sequences in the sample, 8% to 10% were seen once. Trimming cost V 3 bases and J 0 bases; bases outside gene matches: 9. This CDR3 has 16 amino acids. Per germline, CDR1 SQVTM and CDR2 ANQGSEA. This clonotype was observed a handful of times. Its target is not known. The chain carries TRBV29-1 and TRBJ2-5; 8 nucleotides line up with TRBD2. Source material: blood, either unsorted or a sorted T cell fraction (not recorded which). This TCR derives from a female donor with ankylosing spondylitis or in good health (not recorded which). The CDR3 coding sequence is TGCAGCGTTGACGGCTTAGGCGGGGGGTACCAAGAGACCCAGTACTTC. It is translated as CSVDGLGGGYQETQYF.